This T cell receptor beta chain was found in a study of blood T cell repertoires in COVID-19. The repertoire was sequenced with immunoSEQ multiplex PCR; TCRdb's copy has only in-frame clones and lacks some. The sample has 50,000 to 70,000 clones, about 80% seen once; the top ten hold roughly 9.3%. The receptor was derived from a man aged 80 or over with COVID-19, enrolled during active disease. The sample was peripheral blood.

Here the CDR3 reads CASSSRTGIQPQHF. CDR3 bases: TGTGCCAGCAGCTCACGGACAGGGATTCAGCCCCAGCATTTT. The chain carries TRBV7-2 and TRBJ1-5; 8 bases map to TRBD1. The CDR3 runs 14 residues. The ends lost 4 bases at V and 6 bases at J; junction bases unmatched: 5. Germline V lookup: CDR1 SGHTA, CDR2 FQGNSA.